This is a list of T cell receptor beta chains from one sample in a study of CD8 T cells in Susac syndrome. One entry per CDR3 protein results from TCRdb running MiXCR on the immunoSEQ multiplex PCR reads. The table includes about 120,000 distinct CDR3 sequences, about nine tenths detected once. Material for sequencing was CD4+ T cells from PBMCs. These TCRs come from a human donor in good health. Each CDR3 is given with its conserved first and last residue. D genes are given only for firm matches. The size entry is marked missing in some rows and otherwise reads once, few, many or a size class.

D gene: -; clone size: -; V gene: TRBV6-5; J gene: TRBJ2-5; CDR3 DNA: TGTGCCAGCAGTTACGGGGAGCAGACCCAGTACTTC; CDR3 protein: CASSYGEQTQYF
D gene: -; clone size: -; V gene: TRBV28; J gene: TRBJ2-7; CDR3 DNA: TGTGCCAGCAGTCCCAAACCCCCCCACACAGGAAGCGAGCAGTACTTC; CDR3 protein: CASSPKPPHTGSEQYF
D gene: -; clone size: -; V gene: TRBV11-2; J gene: TRBJ2-7; CDR3 DNA: TGTGCCAGCAGCCATCCGGAGAACCCCTACGAGCAGTACTTC; CDR3 protein: CASSHPENPYEQYF
D gene: TRBD2; clone size: -; V gene: TRBV5-4; J gene: TRBJ2-7; CDR3 DNA: TGTGCCAGCAGCTTGTCACGGGCGGGGGGGCCCGAGCAGTACTTC; CDR3 protein: CASSLSRAGGPEQYF
D gene: -; clone size: -; V gene: TRBV6-5; J gene: TRBJ2-2; CDR3 DNA: TGTGCCAGCAGCACCGGGACACTGAACACCGGGGAGCTGTTTTTT; CDR3 protein: CASSTGTLNTGELFF
D gene: TRBD2; clone size: once; V gene: TRBV4-3; J gene: TRBJ2-1; CDR3 DNA: TGCGCCAGCAGCCGGAGAGGACTAGCGGACCAGCAGTTCTTC; CDR3 protein: CASSRRGLADQQFF
D gene: -; clone size: -; V gene: TRBV7-3; J gene: TRBJ2-1; CDR3 DNA: TGTGCCAGCAGCGACGGTGGGTATGAGCAGTTCTTC; CDR3 protein: CASSDGGYEQFF
D gene: -; clone size: -; V gene: TRBV6-6; J gene: TRBJ2-7; CDR3 DNA: TGTGCCAGCAGCAAGACAGTCAACTCCAACGAGCAGTACTTC; CDR3 protein: CASSKTVNSNEQYF
D gene: TRBD1; clone size: -; V gene: TRBV9; J gene: TRBJ1-1; CDR3 DNA: TGTGCCAGCAGAGACAGGGGCGAAGCTTTCTTT; CDR3 protein: CASRDRGEAFF
D gene: -; clone size: -; V gene: TRBV9; J gene: TRBJ2-7; CDR3 DNA: TGTGCCAGCAGTAACGGGGGCGGGGCTTTCGACGAGCAGTACTTC; CDR3 protein: CASSNGGGAFDEQYF
D gene: -; clone size: -; V gene: TRBV5-4; J gene: TRBJ2-1; CDR3 DNA: TGTGCCAGCAGCTTGCCCGAGCCGAACAATGAGCAGTTCTTC; CDR3 protein: CASSLPEPNNEQFF
D gene: TRBD1; clone size: few; V gene: TRBV6-6; J gene: TRBJ2-7; CDR3 DNA: TGTGCCAGCACCAAGGGACAGGGGTCTACCTACGAGCAGTACTTC; CDR3 protein: CASTKGQGSTYEQYF
D gene: -; clone size: -; V gene: TRBV7-2; J gene: TRBJ2-5; CDR3 DNA: TGTGCCAGCAGCTTAGCTCCGTGGCGGAGGCAAGAGACCCAGTACTTC; CDR3 protein: CASSLAPWRRQETQYF
D gene: -; clone size: -; V gene: TRBV5-1; J gene: TRBJ1-4; CDR3 DNA: TGCGCCAGCAGCTTGTGGGGCGGGGGAAATGAAAAACTGTTTTTT; CDR3 protein: CASSLWGGGNEKLFF
D gene: TRBD1; clone size: -; V gene: TRBV7-8; J gene: TRBJ1-2; CDR3 DNA: TGTGCCAGCAGCCGCGCTGACAGGGGGCAAGGCTACACCTTC; CDR3 protein: CASSRADRGQGYTF
D gene: -; clone size: once; V gene: TRBV7-9; J gene: TRBJ1-5; CDR3 DNA: TGTGCCAGCAGCTCCCTCGACAGTCCTGATCAGCCCCAGCATTTT; CDR3 protein: CASSSLDSPDQPQHF